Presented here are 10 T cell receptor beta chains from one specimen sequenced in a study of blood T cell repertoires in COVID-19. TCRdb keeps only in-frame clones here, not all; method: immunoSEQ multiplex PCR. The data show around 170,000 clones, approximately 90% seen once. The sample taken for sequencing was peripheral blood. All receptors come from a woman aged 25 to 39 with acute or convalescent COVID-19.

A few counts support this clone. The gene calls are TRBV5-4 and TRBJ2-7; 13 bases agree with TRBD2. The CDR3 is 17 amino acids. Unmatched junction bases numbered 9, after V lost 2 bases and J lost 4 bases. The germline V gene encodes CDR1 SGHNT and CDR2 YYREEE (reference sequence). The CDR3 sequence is CASSFSSGLAGRYEQYF. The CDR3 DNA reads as TGTGCCAGCAGCTTTTCGTCGGGACTAGCGGGGAGATACGAGCAGTACTTC.

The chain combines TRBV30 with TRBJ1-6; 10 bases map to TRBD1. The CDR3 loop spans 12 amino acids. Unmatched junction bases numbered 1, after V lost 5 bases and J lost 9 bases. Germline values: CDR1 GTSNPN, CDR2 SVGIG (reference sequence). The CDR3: CAWGTGVSPLHF. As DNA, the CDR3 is TGTGCCTGGGGGACAGGGGTTTCACCCCTCCACTTT.

CDR3 residues: CSVGLAADTQYF. CDR3 DNA sequence: TGCAGCGTTGGGCTAGCAGCAGATACGCAGTATTTT. The rearrangement links TRBV29-1 to TRBJ2-3, with a weak D call TRBD2 (5 bases). CDR1 and CDR2 from the germline V gene are SQVTM and ANQGSEA. Between the trimmed V and J ends, which lost 4 bases and 4 bases, there was a span of 9 bases. This CDR3 is built from 12 residues.

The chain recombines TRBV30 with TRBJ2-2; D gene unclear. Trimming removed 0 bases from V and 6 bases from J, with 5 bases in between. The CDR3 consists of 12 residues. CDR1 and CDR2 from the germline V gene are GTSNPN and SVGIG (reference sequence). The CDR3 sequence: CAWSVWPGELFF. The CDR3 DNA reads TGTGCCTGGAGTGTATGGCCCGGGGAGCTGTTTTTT.

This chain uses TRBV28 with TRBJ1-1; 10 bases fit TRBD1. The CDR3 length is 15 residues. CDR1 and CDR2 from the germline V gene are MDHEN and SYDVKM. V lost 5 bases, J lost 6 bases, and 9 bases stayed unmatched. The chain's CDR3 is CASSPSRDRGSEAFF. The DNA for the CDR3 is TGTGCCAGCAGTCCGTCTCGGGACAGGGGCTCTGAAGCTTTCTTT.

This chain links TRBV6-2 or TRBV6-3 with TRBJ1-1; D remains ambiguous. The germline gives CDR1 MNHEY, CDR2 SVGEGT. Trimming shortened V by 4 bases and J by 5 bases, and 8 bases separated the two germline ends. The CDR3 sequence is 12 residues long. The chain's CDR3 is CASSWSRTEAFF. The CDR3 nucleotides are TGTGCCAGCAGTTGGTCCAGGACTGAAGCTTTCTTT.

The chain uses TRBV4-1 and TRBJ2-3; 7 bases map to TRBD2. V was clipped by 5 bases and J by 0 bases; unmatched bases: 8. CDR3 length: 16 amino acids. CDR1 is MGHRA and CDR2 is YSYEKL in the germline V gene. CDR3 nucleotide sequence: TGCGCCAGCAGCACTCTAGCGGCGGCTAGCACAGATACGCAGTATTTT. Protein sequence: CASSTLAAASTDTQYF.

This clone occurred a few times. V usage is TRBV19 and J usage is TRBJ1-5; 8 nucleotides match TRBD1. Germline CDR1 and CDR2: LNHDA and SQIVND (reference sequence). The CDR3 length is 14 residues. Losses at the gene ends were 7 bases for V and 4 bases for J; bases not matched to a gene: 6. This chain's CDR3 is CASKQGGKNQPQHF. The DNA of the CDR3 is TGTGCCAGTAAACAGGGGGGGAAAAATCAGCCCCAGCATTTT.

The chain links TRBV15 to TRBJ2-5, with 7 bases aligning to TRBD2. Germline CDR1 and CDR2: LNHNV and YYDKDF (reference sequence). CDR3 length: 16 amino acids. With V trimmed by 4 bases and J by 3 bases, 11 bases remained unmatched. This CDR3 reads CATSKVRGSGEETQYF. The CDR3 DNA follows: TGTGCCACCAGCAAGGTCCGGGGCAGCGGGGAAGAGACCCAGTACTTC.

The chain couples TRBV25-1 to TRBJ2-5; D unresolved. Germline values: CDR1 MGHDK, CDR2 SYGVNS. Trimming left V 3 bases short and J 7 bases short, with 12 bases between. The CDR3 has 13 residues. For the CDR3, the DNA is TGTGCCAGCAGTGAGGCGGTGGTGATGACCCAGTACTTC. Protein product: CASSEAVVMTQYF. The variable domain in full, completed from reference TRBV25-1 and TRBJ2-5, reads EADIYQTPRYLVIGTGKKITLECSQTMGHDKMYWYQQDPGMELHLIHYSYGVNSTEKGDLSSESTVSRIRTEHFPLTLESARPSHTSQYLCASSEAVVMTQYFGPGTRLLVL.